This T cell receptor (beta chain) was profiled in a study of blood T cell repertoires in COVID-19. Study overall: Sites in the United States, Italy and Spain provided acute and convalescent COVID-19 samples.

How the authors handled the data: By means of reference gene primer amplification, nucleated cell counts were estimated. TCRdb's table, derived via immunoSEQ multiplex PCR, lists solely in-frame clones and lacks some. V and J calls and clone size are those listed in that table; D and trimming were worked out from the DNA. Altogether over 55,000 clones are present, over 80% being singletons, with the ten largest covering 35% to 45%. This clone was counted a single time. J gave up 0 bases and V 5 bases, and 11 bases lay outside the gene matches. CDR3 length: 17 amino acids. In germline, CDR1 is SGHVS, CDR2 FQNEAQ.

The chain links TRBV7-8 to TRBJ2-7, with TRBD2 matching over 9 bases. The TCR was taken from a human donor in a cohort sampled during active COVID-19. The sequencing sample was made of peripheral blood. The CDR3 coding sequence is TGTGCCAGCAGCCCCGGTTTAGCGGGGGTCCTCTCCTACGAGCAGTACTTC. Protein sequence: CASSPGLAGVLSYEQYF. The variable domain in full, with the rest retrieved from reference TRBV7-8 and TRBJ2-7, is GAGVSQSPRYKVAKRGQDVALRCDPISGHVSLFWYQQALGQGPEFLTYFQNEAQLDKSGLPSDRFFAERPEGSVSTLKIQRTQQEDSAVYLCASSPGLAGVLSYEQYFGPGTRLTVT.